This T cell receptor (beta chain) was observed in a study of T cell changes during pregnancy in multiple sclerosis. Trimming took 1 base from V and 3 from J, leaving 14 bases between them. This CDR3 is built from 16 residues. CDR1 SGHTA and CDR2 FQGNSA come from the germline V gene. Profiled with immunoSEQ multiplex PCR; TCRdb holds only in-frame clones, not every one. The repertoire holds 45,000 to 50,000 clones, approximately 92% seen once, with under 2.5% in the top ten. This sequence originates from a female donor with multiple sclerosis, enrolled in a pregnancy study. V and J are TRBV7-2 and TRBJ2-3, with D hard to call. The sample was peripheral blood, taken in the third trimester of pregnancy. The CDR3 loop is CASSLVLQTLTDTQYF. DNA for the CDR3: TGTGCCAGCAGCTTAGTTCTGCAAACACTAACAGATACGCAGTATTTT.